The rows below give T cell receptor beta chains drawn from one sample of a study of glioma-infiltrating T cells. TCRdb itself ran the multiplex PCR reads through MiXCR, one entry per CDR3 protein. Among more than 90,000 distinct CDR3 sequences listed, 35% to 45% were seen once. Source material: glioma tissue, nonneoplastic brain tissue, or PBMCs (not recorded which). The source is a human donor with low-grade glioma or glioblastoma, undergoing nonglioma brain surgery, or in good health (not recorded which). Each CDR3 is given with its conserved first and last residue. The D gene is left open where the match is weak. A clone size is listed for some rows: how often the clone was seen (once, few, many), or a class if it is expanded.

TRBJ2-3	.	TRBV7-9	.	CASSFENNEQYF	TGTGCCAGCAGCTTCGAGAACAATGAGCAGTATTTT
TRBJ2-5	.	TRBV11-3	.	CASSTYQLDGGETQYF	TGTGCCAGCAGCACCTATCAGTTGGATGGGGGGGAGACCCAGTACTTC
TRBJ1-1	many	TRBV7-9	.	CASILSVGSTEAFF	TGTGCCAGCATCCTTAGCGTAGGTTCCACTGAAGCTTTCTTT
TRBJ2-1	.	TRBV9	.	CASSVDPGGLGGYNEQFF	TGTGCCAGCAGCGTAGACCCCGGGGGGCTGGGGGGATACAATGAGCAGTTCTTC
TRBJ1-4	many	TRBV2	.	CASSGGRSNEKLFF	TGTGCCAGCAGTGGAGGACGGAGTAATGAAAAACTGTTTTTT
TRBJ2-1	.	TRBV6-6	TRBD2	CASSYSTSGKNNEQFF	TGTGCCAGCAGTTACTCGACTAGCGGGAAAAACAATGAGCAGTTCTTC
TRBJ2-7	many	TRBV11-2	TRBD2	CASSLSLAETYEQYF	TGTGCCAGCAGCTTATCCCTAGCGGAAACCTACGAGCAGTACTTC
TRBJ1-2	many	TRBV2	.	CASSEVQLGFGYGYTF	TGTGCCAGCAGTGAAGTACAGTTGGGCTTTGGCTATGGCTACACCTTC
TRBJ1-5	.	TRBV6-8	.	CASSLLNQPRHF	TGTGCCAGCAGCCTCCTTAATCAGCCCCGGCATTTT
TRBJ2-5	many	TRBV6-6	TRBD1	CASSYATGQGETQYF	TGTGCCAGCAGTTACGCGACGGGACAGGGGGAGACCCAGTACTTC
TRBJ1-2	.	TRBV5-1	.	CASSLRRQSNYGYTF	TGCGCCAGCAGCTTGCGGCGACAGTCCAACTATGGCTACACCTTC
TRBJ1-5	once	TRBV10-3	.	CAISDTGGSNQPQHF	TGTGCCATCAGTGATACTGGGGGAAGCAATCAGCCCCAGCATTTT
TRBJ2-3	.	TRBV20-1	.	CSATGYLISMDTQYF	TGCAGTGCCACCGGGTATCTCATATCAATGGATACGCAGTATTTT
TRBJ2-1	many	TRBV11-2	.	CASSLVLLEQFF	TGTGCCAGCAGCTTAGTGCTACTTGAGCAGTTCTTC
TRBJ1-3	many	TRBV20-1	.	CSASTGTNSGNTIYF	TGCAGTGCTAGCACAGGGACGAACTCTGGAAACACCATATATTTT
TRBJ2-1	many	TRBV7-3	.	CASSLTPGQQFF	TGTGCCAGCAGCTTAACCCCCGGGCAGCAGTTCTTC
TRBJ1-5	.	TRBV20-1	.	CSARPAVRNYQPRHF	TGCAGTGCTAGGCCGGCAGTCAGGAACTATCAGCCCCGGCATTTT
TRBJ2-1	.	TRBV28	.	CASIWTLGEQFF	TGTGCCAGCATCTGGACTCTGGGTGAGCAGTTCTTC
TRBJ1-1	many	TRBV5-5	.	CASRIRTASNTEAFF	TGTGCCAGCAGGATACGGACAGCATCGAACACTGAAGCTTTCTTT
TRBJ2-7	many	TRBV2	.	CASRDRDASYEQYF	TGTGCCAGCAGGGACCGGGACGCCTCCTACGAGCAGTACTTC
TRBJ1-4	many	TRBV14	.	CASSQDTRYNEKLFF	TGTGCCAGCAGCCAAGATACCAGATATAATGAAAAACTGTTTTTT
TRBJ2-1	many	TRBV5-1	TRBD2	CASSGTGTSGSGEQFF	TGCGCCAGCAGCGGAACCGGGACTAGCGGGAGTGGTGAGCAGTTCTTC
TRBJ1-1	many	TRBV3-1	.	CASSQDPRGRAEAFF	TGTGCCAGCAGCCAAGATCCCCGTGGACGCGCTGAAGCTTTCTTT
TRBJ1-5	many	TRBV3-1	.	CASSRGGPYSNQPQHF	TGTGCCAGCAGCCGGGGGGGACCCTATAGCAATCAGCCCCAGCATTTT
TRBJ2-7	many	TRBV2	TRBD1	CASLMRDRVGEQYF	TGTGCCAGCCTAATGAGGGACAGGGTCGGCGAGCAGTACTTC
TRBJ2-7	.	TRBV29-1	.	CSVEEFTQSSYEQHF	TGCAGCGTTGAAGAGTTTACCCAGAGCTCCTACGAGCAGCACTTC
TRBJ1-1	.	TRBV20-1	.	CSARDKRGHTEAFF	TGCAGTGCTAGAGATAAGAGGGGACACACTGAAGCTTTCTTT
TRBJ1-5	medium-sized	TRBV6-2/TRBV6-3	.	CASRKGDINQPQHF	TGTGCCAGCCGAAAAGGGGACATCAATCAGCCCCAGCATTTT
TRBJ1-1	.	TRBV4-1	.	CASSQEGANTEAFF	TGCGCCAGCAGCCAAGAGGGTGCGAACACTGAAGCTTTCTTT
TRBJ2-1	many	TRBV12-3/TRBV12-4	.	CASSPRTGAPSEQFF	TGTGCCAGCAGCCCTAGAACGGGAGCCCCCTCAGAGCAGTTCTTC
TRBJ2-5	.	TRBV28	TRBD1	CASVSRGQETQYF	TGTGCCAGCGTTAGCAGGGGGCAAGAGACCCAGTACTTC
TRBJ2-1	many	TRBV12-3/TRBV12-4	TRBD2	CASSLRTSGSLSHNEQFF	TGTGCCAGCAGTTTACGAACTAGCGGGAGTTTATCCCACAATGAGCAGTTCTTC
TRBJ2-1	many	TRBV2	TRBD2	CASKGSGLGDNEQFF	TGTGCCAGCAAGGGGTCGGGACTAGGTGACAATGAGCAGTTCTTC
TRBJ2-7	many	TRBV15	.	CATSRDPLGEQYF	TGTGCCACCAGCAGGGACCCATTGGGCGAGCAGTACTTC
TRBJ2-1	many	TRBV12-3/TRBV12-4	.	CASSLEGVVTEQFF	TGTGCCAGCAGTTTAGAAGGAGTAGTTACTGAGCAGTTCTTC
TRBJ1-2	.	TRBV27	.	CASSYDTGDLGYTF	TGTGCCAGCAGTTATGACACAGGAGATCTTGGCTACACATTC
TRBJ1-5	many	TRBV18	TRBD1	CASSLVGQGPYSNQPQHF	TGTGCCAGCTCACTAGTCGGACAGGGCCCGTATAGCAATCAGCCCCAGCATTTT
TRBJ1-3	many	TRBV19	.	CASRDVSSGNTIYF	TGTGCCAGTAGAGACGTAAGCTCTGGAAACACCATATATTTT
TRBJ1-2	.	TRBV6-5	.	CASSEGLEYNYTF	TGTGCCAGCAGTGAAGGATTGGAATATAACTACACCTTC
TRBJ2-7	many	TRBV20-1	TRBD1	CSARDHRTGTTYEQYF	TGCAGTGCTAGAGATCATCGGACAGGGACCACCTACGAGCAGTACTTC
TRBJ1-1	.	TRBV29-1	.	CSVVSWRGGNTEAFF	TGCAGCGTTGTAAGTTGGCGGGGAGGGAATACTGAAGCTTTCTTT
TRBJ2-1	many	TRBV14	TRBD1	CASSQYRGAYNEQFF	TGTGCCAGCAGCCAGTACAGGGGGGCCTACAATGAGCAGTTCTTC
TRBJ2-7	.	TRBV28	.	CASIGKAMNEQYF	TGTGCCAGCATCGGTAAAGCCATGAACGAGCAGTACTTC
TRBJ2-1	.	TRBV24-1	.	CDTCDPPGEQFF	TGTGACACCTGTGATCCACCGGGTGAGCAGTTCTTC
TRBJ1-5	many	TRBV3-1	.	CASSQDRGINQPQHF	TGTGCCAGCAGCCAAGATAGGGGGATAAATCAGCCCCAGCATTTT
TRBJ2-7	.	TRBV15	.	CATSSFDYEQYF	TGTGCCACCAGCAGCTTCGACTACGAGCAGTACTTC
TRBJ2-1	many	TRBV28	.	CASSLIVNNEQFF	TGTGCCAGCAGTTTGATTGTGAACAATGAGCAGTTCTTC
TRBJ2-5	few	TRBV18	.	CASSPGETGTQYF	TGTGCCAGCTCACCTGGGGAAACAGGGACCCAGTACTTC
TRBJ1-1	many	TRBV5-1	.	CASSANMNTEAFF	TGCGCCAGCAGCGCGAACATGAACACTGAAGCTTTCTTT
TRBJ2-6	.	TRBV9	TRBD1	CASSGTGGAVANVLTF	TGTGCCAGCAGCGGGACAGGGGGCGCGGTGGCCAACGTCCTGACTTTC
TRBJ2-1	many	TRBV2	.	CASSGAYEQFF	TGTGCCAGCAGTGGTGCATATGAGCAGTTCTTC
TRBJ1-6	.	TRBV28	.	CASMGGSYNSPLHF	TGTGCCAGCATGGGGGGCTCCTATAATTCACCCCTCCACTTT
TRBJ1-2	many	TRBV19	.	CASSRPGINYGYTF	TGTGCCAGTAGTAGACCGGGAATTAACTATGGCTACACCTTC
TRBJ2-4	many	TRBV20-1	.	CSVGHSSTIQYF	TGCAGTGTCGGACACAGTTCCACAATTCAGTACTTC
TRBJ1-5	many	TRBV2	.	CASSGAVLNQPQHF	TGTGCCAGCAGTGGGGCAGTTCTTAATCAGCCCCAGCATTTT